This T cell receptor beta chain was found in a study of T-cell memory formation after mild COVID-19. This clonotype occurred once. CDR1 is SQVTM and CDR2 is ANQGSEA in the germline V gene. The junction had 7 bases not matched to a gene; V was cut back by 1 base and J by 4 bases. The CDR3 is made up of 15 amino acids. TCR alpha and TCR beta cDNA libraries carrying sample barcodes and UMIs came from 5'RACE with constant-segment primers. Via MiXCR, TCRdb re-called the 5' RACE reads, giving one row per CDR3 protein. In the table there are around 340,000 distinct CDR3 sequences, about an eighth of which are singletons.

Sequencing was carried out using PBMCs or a T cell subset sorted from them (not recorded which). This chain uses TRBV29-1 with TRBJ2-1; 7 nucleotides match TRBD1. The TCR originated in a young man who had mild COVID-19 (a few samples of this study predate the infection). Cell type and time point are not known. The CDR3 nucleotides are TGCAGCGTTGAAGGCCGGGACAGTCCATACAATGAGCAGTTCTTC. Protein sequence: CSVEGRDSPYNEQFF.